This T cell receptor (beta chain) was sequenced for a study of shared clonotypes between healthy human individuals. At the level of the study: CD4 naive cells filled three plates per donor, CD4 memory three, CD8 naive two and CD8 memory one.

Donors, without exception, were Caucasian adults residing in Nashville, Tennessee. An approximately 220 ng quantity of DNA, about 30,000 T cell genomes, went into the sorted-subset replicate PCRs. Repertoires were generated with immunoSEQ multiplex PCR, while TCRdb's copy carries only in-frame clones and drops some. Among 1.6 million or so clones, approximately 98.5% were seen once, and the ten largest hold about 0.35%. Trimming cost V 3 bases and J 0 bases; bases outside gene matches: 11. Germline V gene lookup returns CDR1 KGHSH and CDR2 LQKENI. There are 18 residues in the CDR3. This receptor was taken from a man aged 25-45 years in good health. Sequencing was carried out using naive CD4+ T cells sorted from blood. Described subset: CD45RA+ positively selected. V and J are TRBV18 and TRBJ2-4; 7 bases map to TRBD2. CDR3 DNA sequence: TGTGCCAGCTCACCCGATGTTTGGGAGGGGCTAGCCAAAAACATTCAGTACTTC. Encoded protein: CASSPDVWEGLAKNIQYF.